This T cell receptor beta chain was obtained from a study of OX40 agonist ivuxolimab in advanced cancers. Looking at the study overall: Eligibility admitted prior anti-PD-1, anti-PD-L1 or anti-CTLA-4 therapy; 40% to 50% had some.

In germline, CDR1 is MDHEN, CDR2 SYDVKM. The CDR3 spans 13 residues. Sequencing was performed with immunoSEQ multiplex PCR; in TCRdb, only in-frame clones are kept and a portion is missing. The sample lists tens of thousands of clones, less than 90% seen once, with 7.9% in the top ten. The TCR was taken from an adult with an advanced solid tumor such as melanoma, head and neck, liver or kidney cancer. Material: CD4+ or CD8+ T cells sorted from blood, obtained in a trial of the OX40 agonist ivuxolimab. The rearrangement links TRBV28 to TRBJ2-5; possibly TRBD1 for D (6 bases). Matching the DNA end better, TRBJ2-7 makes the J call doubtful. The CDR3 sequence is CASSSTGFYEQYF. The CDR3 DNA reads TGTGCCAGCAGTTCCACAGGGTTCTACGAGCAGTACTTC.